This entry describes one T cell receptor (beta chain). Produced via immunoSEQ multiplex PCR; TCRdb's table is partial and in-frame only. This table has hundreds of thousands of clones, 80% to 90% appearing once. This specimen belongs to a study of shared T cell receptors in the human thymus. This same sample was also part of a study on human thymus T cells. That work states: Healthy Finnish infants undergoing corrective surgery for congenital heart defects provided the donor material. Thymic resections from corrective heart surgery supplied the tissue. Repertoires from thymus and blood appeared to show biased V and J gene usage.

The sequence came from a boy less than two years old with a congenital heart defect. Source material: thymocytes.

This chain's CDR3 is CASSLDASGRPSSYNEQFF. CDR3 DNA: TGCGCCAGCAGCTTGGATGCTAGCGGGAGGCCCAGCTCCTACAATGAGCAGTTCTTC. This rearrangement joins TRBV5-1 to TRBJ2-1; TRBD2 agrees at 11 bases. The CDR3 spans 19 residues. V lost 0 bases, J lost 0 bases, and 8 bases stayed unmatched. Germline values: CDR1 SGHRS, CDR2 YFSETQ.